This T cell receptor (beta chain) was retrieved from a study of draining lymph node invasion in breast cancer (dated by TCRdb to 2020 to 2022). About the investigation overall: Nodal metastasis was diagnosed by histology and cytokeratin immunohistochemistry, and confirmation was obtained by EpCAM/CD45 flow cytometry. Matched non-invaded and tumor-invaded tumor-draining lymph nodes plus the primary tumor were contributed by each patient, with both Treg and Tconv subsets profiled. Across breast cancer tissues, a separate targeted assay used bulk TCR-beta CDR3 sequencing to compare sorted memory regulatory T cells with memory conventional CD4 T cells. Lymph nodes from five or six patients were covered by the separate targeted TCR sequencing, and for three of those patients the primary tumors were sequenced as well.

A remark on this clonotype: The clone's antigen remains unknown. Within one base of it there is no much larger clone, and no base qualities were kept.

The CDR3 spans 15 residues, from the cysteine through the phenylalanine. Solely the CDR3 DNA is kept, with 45 bases framed from the first base. V loses 7 bases, J loses 2 bases, and the germline ends lie 16 bases apart. The library was obtained by bulk RNA-seq. Sequenced using an Illumina HiSeq 2500. The study's own analysis went as follows. In the separate targeted TCR-seq dataset, CDR3 sequences were extracted from raw reads and quantified using MiXCR version 2.1.5 with default parameters. TCR-beta clones in the separate targeted TCR-seq dataset were defined according to the combination of V gene, J gene and CDR3 sequence. The separate targeted TCR-seq dataset was filtered by first dropping clones with fewer than three counts and then keeping only the 90% most strongly expressed clones in each sample. In the separate targeted TCR-seq dataset, Treg-Tconv overlap was computed as shared clones divided by total Treg clones per tissue, times 100. The public reads were reanalyzed by TCRdb: fastp trimming at Q25, MiXCR alignment, in-frame beta chains only. Rows matching on CDR3 protein sequence are summarized as one entry with the most common DNA and genes. TCRdb assigned the V and J calls; the authors' analysis was not used. The sample yields 1,000 to 1,500 distinct CDR3 sequences; around 59% were counted once. The ten largest account for around 9.3% of the sample.

Study-wide conclusions, independent of this receptor: In the targeted TCR-seq data, Tregs appeared to be more clonally expanded than Tconvs in all tissues, and lower diversity was found for both subsets in tumor than in lymph nodes. TCRs shared between Treg and Tconv subsets were regarded as suggestive, but not proof, of a common clonal origin. The data could not determine whether Treg conversion took place in a particular organ or whether converted Tregs recirculated between nodes and tumor. Detection of some of the top 100 tumor clones in both invaded and non-invaded nodes suggests recirculation between tumor and draining nodes. Tracking the tumor top-100 clones was possible in just two patients. Roughly 13-25% of Treg TCRs were shared with Tconvs per tissue, interpreted as suggesting peripheral Treg induction.

Memory regulatory T cells were sorted as CD4+ CD45RA- CD25high cells. Tumor-draining lymph nodes were classified as non-invaded or invaded according to the absence or presence of metastatic tumor cells. T cells were pre-enriched with a Miltenyi Pan T Cell isolation kit before staining and sorting. Primary tumors were characterized by immunohistochemistry for estrogen receptor, progesterone receptor, HER2 and Ki-67. Within a few hours after surgery, the fresh surgical tissue was processed by cutting it into small fragments. The tissue fragments were enzymatically digested with Liberase TL plus DNase for about 21 minutes and then passed through a 40-micrometer strainer. After DAPI live/dead staining, sorting was performed on a BD FACS Aria II with 98-99% purity. Sorted cells were lysed in TCL buffer, and RNA was purified with a Norgen Single Cell RNA purification kit including DNase treatment.

The chain is encoded by TRBV12-3 or TRBV12-4 joined to TRBJ2-3, with a tentative D gene TRBD2 over 6 matching bases. Sequencing was performed on sorted memory Tregs from a lymph node. Reading the label with the study, this specimen's cell subset or site is: CD45RA-negative sorted CD4+ T cells (memory Tconv or effector/memory Treg). This sequence originates from a female donor with luminal breast cancer. The DNA sequence is given as TGTGCCAGCATCAACCGGGACTCCTTCACAGATACGCAGTATTTT. It translates as CASINRDSFTDTQYF.